This T cell receptor (beta chain) emerged from a study of blood T cells in healthy people across ages. In the study overall: About one barcoded TCR beta cDNA was captured per two T cells. Overall study findings and caveats: Aged donors had fewer naive CD4+ cells and lower diversity than long-lived donors.

This clonotype has a handful of counts. Its antigen is unknown. Researchers report isolating at least 7 million PBMCs per sample. Through a sample-barcoded 5' primer and a J-beta primer mix, a second PCR was run for roughly 6 to 12 cycles. A template-switch adaptor that had 12 random nucleotides put a tag on each cDNA molecule. TCRdb re-called the 5' RACE reads with MiXCR, one entry per CDR3 protein. The data show 700,000 to 800,000 distinct CDR3 sequences, roughly 44% seen once. The clonotype was recovered from a woman in her sixties or seventies in good health. The sequenced sample was blood.

The CDR3 DNA follows: TGTGCCAGCAGCTTACAGGGGACTTCACCCCTCCACTTT. Its protein is CASSLQGTSPLHF. The chain carries TRBV13 and TRBJ1-6; tentatively, D is TRBD1 (6 bases). V lost 2 bases and J lost 9, with 8 bases in between. Germline values: CDR1 PRHDT, CDR2 FYEKMQ (reference sequence). The CDR3 is 13 residues long.